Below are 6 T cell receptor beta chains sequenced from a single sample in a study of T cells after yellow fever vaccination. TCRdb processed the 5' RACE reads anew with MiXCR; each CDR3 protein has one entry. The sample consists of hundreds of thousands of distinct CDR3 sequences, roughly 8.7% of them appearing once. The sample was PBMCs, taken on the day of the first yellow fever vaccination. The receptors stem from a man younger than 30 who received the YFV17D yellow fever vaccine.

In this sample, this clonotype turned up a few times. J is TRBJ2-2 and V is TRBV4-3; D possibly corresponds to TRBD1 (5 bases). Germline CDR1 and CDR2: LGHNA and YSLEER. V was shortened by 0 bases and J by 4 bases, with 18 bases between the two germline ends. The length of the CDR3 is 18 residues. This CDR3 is CASSQDKIRRGSTGELFF. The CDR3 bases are TGCGCCAGCAGCCAAGATAAGATCCGAAGGGGCTCCACCGGGGAGCTGTTTTTT.

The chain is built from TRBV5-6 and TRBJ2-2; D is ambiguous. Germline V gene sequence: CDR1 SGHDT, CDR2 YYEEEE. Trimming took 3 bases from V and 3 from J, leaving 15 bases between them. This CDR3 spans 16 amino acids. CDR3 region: CASSSGLNSYTGELFF. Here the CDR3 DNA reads TGTGCCAGCAGCTCCGGCCTCAATAGCTACACCGGGGAGCTGTTTTTT.

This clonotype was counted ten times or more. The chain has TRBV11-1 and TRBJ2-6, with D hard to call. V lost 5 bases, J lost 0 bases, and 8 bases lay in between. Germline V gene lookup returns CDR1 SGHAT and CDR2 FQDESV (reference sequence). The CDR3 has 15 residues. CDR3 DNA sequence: TGTGCCAGCAGCCCCTCTAGCTCTGGGGCCAACGTCCTGACTTTC. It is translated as CASSPSSSGANVLTF.

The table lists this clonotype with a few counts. The CDR3 DNA is TGTGCCAGCACCCCCACCGGGGGGTTTGTTGAAGCTTTCTTT. Translating gives CASTPTGGFVEAFF. The chain uses TRBV12-3 or TRBV12-4 and TRBJ1-1, with D possibly being TRBD1 (5 bases). The CDR3 spans 14 residues. V dropped 7 bases and J dropped 7 bases, with 19 bases sitting between them.

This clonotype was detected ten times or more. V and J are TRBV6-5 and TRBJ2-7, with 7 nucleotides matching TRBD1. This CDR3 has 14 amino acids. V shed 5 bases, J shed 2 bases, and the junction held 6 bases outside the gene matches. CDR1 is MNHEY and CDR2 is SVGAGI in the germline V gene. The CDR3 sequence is CASSTGTATYEQYF. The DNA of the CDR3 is TGTGCCAGCAGTACCGGGACAGCGACCTACGAGCAGTACTTC.

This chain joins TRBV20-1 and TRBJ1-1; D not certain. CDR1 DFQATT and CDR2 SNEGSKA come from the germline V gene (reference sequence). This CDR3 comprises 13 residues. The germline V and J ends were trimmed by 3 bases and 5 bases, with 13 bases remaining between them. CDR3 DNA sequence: TGCAGTGCTAGTGGACTTACTGGGACTGAAGCTTTCTTT. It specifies CSASGLTGTEAFF.